This TCR beta chain was captured in a study of CD8 T cells in Susac syndrome. As for the study in general: Blood was drawn from Susac syndrome patients while they were therapy-naive, on corticosteroids, or on intravenous immunoglobulin alone.

V was pared by 1 base and J by 4 bases, with 11 bases between. This CDR3 has 15 amino acids. From germline, CDR1 is SGHVS and CDR2 FNYEAQ. Susac syndrome patients met recently defined diagnostic criteria for definite or probable disease. RNA was extracted with the RNeasy kit, and a quantity of about 0.45 to 1 ug was reverse transcribed using random hexamers. The CDR3 of TCR beta was amplified by immunoSEQ multiplex PCR across 54 Vbeta and 13 Jbeta. MiXCR, run by TCRdb on the immunoSEQ multiplex PCR reads, gives a single entry per CDR3 protein. Of some 110,000 distinct CDR3 sequences listed, approximately 94% are singletons.

Sequenced material: CD8+ T cells from PBMCs. J is TRBJ2-1 and V is TRBV7-6; D is perhaps TRBD2 (6 bases). The clonotype was recovered from a human donor with Susac syndrome. The chain's CDR3 is CASSLGPTSYNEQFF. Written as DNA, the CDR3 is TGTGCCAGCAGCTTAGGCCCGACTAGTTACAATGAGCAGTTCTTC.